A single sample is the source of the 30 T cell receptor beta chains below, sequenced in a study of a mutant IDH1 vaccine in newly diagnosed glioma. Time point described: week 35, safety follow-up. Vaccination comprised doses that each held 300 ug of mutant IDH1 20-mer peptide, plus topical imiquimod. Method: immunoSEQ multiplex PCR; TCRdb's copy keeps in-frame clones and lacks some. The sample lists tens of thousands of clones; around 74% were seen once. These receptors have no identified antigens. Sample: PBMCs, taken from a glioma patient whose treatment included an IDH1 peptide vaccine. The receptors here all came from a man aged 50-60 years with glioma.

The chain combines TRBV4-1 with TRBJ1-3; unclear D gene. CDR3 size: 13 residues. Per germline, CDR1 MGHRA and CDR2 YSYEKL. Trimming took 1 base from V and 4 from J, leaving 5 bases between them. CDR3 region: CASSQVRGNTIYF. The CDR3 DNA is TGCGCCAGCAGCCAAGTACGCGGAAACACCATATATTTT.

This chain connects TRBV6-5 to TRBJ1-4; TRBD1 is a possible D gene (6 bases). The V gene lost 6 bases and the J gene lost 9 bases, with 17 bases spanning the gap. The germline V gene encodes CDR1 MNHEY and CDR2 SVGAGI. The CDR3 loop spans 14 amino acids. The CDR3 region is CASSPDRRRQKLFF. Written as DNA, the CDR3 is TGTGCCAGCAGCCCTGACAGGCGTCGACAAAAACTGTTTTTT.

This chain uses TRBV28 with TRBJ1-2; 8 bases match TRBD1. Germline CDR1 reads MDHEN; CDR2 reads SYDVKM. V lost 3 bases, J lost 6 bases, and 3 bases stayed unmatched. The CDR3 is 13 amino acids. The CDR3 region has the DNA TGTGCCAGCAGTTTTCCAGGGGGCAATGGCTACACCTTC. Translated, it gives CASSFPGGNGYTF.

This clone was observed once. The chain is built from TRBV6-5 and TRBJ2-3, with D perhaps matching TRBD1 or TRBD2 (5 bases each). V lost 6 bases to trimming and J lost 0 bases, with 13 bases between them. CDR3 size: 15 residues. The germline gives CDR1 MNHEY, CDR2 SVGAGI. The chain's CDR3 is CASSWGRTSTDTQYF. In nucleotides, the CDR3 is TGTGCCAGCAGCTGGGGACGGACTAGCACAGATACGCAGTATTTT.

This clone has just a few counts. The DNA for the CDR3 is TGTGCCAGCAGTCCGTCCGGGGCCACAGGACCCCTCCACTTT. Protein sequence: CASSPSGATGPLHF. The chain combines TRBV14 with TRBJ1-6; possibly TRBD1 for D (5 bases). In germline, CDR1 is SGHDN, CDR2 FVKESK. CDR3 length: 14 amino acids. Trimming shortened V by 6 bases and J by 12 bases, and 18 bases separated the two germline ends.

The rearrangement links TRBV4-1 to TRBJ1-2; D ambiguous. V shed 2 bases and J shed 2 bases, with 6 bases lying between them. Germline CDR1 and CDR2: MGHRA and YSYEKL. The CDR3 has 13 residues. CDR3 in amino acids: CASSQLLNYGYTF. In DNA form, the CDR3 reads TGCGCCAGCAGCCAACTACTCAACTATGGCTACACCTTC.

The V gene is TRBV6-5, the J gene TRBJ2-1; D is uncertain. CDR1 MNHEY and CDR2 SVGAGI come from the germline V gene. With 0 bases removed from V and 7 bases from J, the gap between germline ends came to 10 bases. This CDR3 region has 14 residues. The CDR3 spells CASSYSFSLNEQFF. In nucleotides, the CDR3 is TGTGCCAGCAGTTACTCCTTTTCCCTGAATGAGCAGTTCTTC.

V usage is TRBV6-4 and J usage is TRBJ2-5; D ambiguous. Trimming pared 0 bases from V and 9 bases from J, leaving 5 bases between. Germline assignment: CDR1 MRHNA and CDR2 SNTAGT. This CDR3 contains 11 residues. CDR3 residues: CASSDSCPQYF. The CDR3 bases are TGTGCCAGCAGTGACTCTTGTCCCCAGTACTTC.

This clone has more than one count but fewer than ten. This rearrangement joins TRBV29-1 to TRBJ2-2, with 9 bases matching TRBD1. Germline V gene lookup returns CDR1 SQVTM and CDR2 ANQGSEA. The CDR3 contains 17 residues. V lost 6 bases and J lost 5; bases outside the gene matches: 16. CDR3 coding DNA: TGCAGCGTCGCAAACCCCAAAAGGGACAGGGTTACCGGGGAGCTGTTTTTT. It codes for CSVANPKRDRVTGELFF.

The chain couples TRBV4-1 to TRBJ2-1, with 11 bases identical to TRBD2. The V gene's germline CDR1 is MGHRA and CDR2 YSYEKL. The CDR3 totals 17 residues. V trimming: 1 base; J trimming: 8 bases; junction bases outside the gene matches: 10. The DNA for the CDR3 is TGCGCCAGCAGCCAAGTCCGGCTAGCGGGGGGATCGGATGAGCAGTTCTTC. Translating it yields CASSQVRLAGGSDEQFF.

CDR3 DNA: TGTGCCAGCTCACCAGGCGGGGGGATAGTCGAGCAGTACTTC. This encodes CASSPGGGIVEQYF. The chain carries TRBV18 and TRBJ2-7; 8 bases fit TRBD2. CDR1 is KGHSH, CDR2 LQKENI, per germline. The CDR3 is 14 amino acids. The V segment lost 2 bases and the J segment 6 bases; nucleotides outside the gene matches: 6.

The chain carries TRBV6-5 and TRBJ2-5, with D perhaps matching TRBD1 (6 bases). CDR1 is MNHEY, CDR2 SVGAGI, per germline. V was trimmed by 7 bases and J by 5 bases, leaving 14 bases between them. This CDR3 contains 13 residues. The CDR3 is CASTPRGLETQYF. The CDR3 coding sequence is TGTGCCAGCACTCCGAGGGGGTTGGAGACCCAGTACTTC.

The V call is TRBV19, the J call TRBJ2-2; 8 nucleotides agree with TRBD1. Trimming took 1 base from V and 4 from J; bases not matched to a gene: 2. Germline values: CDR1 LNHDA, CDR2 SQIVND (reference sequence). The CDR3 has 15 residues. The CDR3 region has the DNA TGTGCCAGTAGTATAGCCACAGGGGGCACCGGGGAGCTGTTTTTT. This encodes CASSIATGGTGELFF.

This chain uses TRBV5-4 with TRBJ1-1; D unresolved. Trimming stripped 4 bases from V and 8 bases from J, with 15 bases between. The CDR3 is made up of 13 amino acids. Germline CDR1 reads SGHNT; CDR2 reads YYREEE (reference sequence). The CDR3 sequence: CASSREEEWEAFF. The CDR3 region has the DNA TGTGCCAGCAGCAGAGAGGAGGAATGGGAAGCTTTCTTT.

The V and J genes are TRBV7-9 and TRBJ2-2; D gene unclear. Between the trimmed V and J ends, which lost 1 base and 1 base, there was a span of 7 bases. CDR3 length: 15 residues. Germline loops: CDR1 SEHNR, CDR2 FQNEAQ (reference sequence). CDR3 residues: CASSLVLGNTGELFF. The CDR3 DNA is TGTGCCAGCAGCTTAGTCCTAGGGAACACCGGGGAGCTGTTTTTT.

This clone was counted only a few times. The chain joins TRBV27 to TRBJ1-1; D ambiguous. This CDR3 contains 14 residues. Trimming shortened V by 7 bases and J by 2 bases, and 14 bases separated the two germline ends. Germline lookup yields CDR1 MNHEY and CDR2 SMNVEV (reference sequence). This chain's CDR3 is CASMDQNGNTEAFF. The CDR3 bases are TGTGCCAGCATGGACCAAAACGGAAACACTGAAGCTTTCTTT.

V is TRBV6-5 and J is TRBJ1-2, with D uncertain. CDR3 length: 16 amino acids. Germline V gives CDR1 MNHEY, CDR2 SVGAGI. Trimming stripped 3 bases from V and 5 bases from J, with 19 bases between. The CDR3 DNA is TGTGCCAGCAGTTATACGGCGGCGGGTGGACTATATGGCTACACCTTC. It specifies CASSYTAAGGLYGYTF.

As DNA, the CDR3 is TGTGCCACCAGCAGAGTACGGGACATCTCTGGAAACACCATATATTTT. It encodes CATSRVRDISGNTIYF. The chain couples TRBV15 to TRBJ1-3; tentatively, D is TRBD1 (6 bases). Per germline, CDR1 LNHNV and CDR2 YYDKDF (reference sequence). V lost 1 base and J 0 bases, leaving 10 bases between the germline ends. The CDR3 has 16 residues.

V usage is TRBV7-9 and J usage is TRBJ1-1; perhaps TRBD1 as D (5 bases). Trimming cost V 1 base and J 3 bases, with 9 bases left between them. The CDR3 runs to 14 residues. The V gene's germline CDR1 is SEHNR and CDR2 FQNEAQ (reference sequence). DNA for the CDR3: TGTGCCAGCAGCTTAGTGTCGGGGGACACTGAAGCTTTCTTT. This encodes CASSLVSGDTEAFF.

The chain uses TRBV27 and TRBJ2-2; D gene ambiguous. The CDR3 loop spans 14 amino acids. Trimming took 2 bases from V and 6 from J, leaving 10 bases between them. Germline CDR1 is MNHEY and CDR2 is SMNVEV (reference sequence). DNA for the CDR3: TGTGCCAGCAGTTTAAGGGCATTGTCCGGGGAGCTGTTTTTT. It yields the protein CASSLRALSGELFF.

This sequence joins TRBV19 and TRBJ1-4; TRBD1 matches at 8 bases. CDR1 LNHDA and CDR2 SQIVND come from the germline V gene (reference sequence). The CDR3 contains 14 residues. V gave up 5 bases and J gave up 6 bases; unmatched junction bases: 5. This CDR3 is CASSLAGGDEKLFF. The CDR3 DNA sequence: TGTGCCAGTAGTCTGGCAGGGGGCGATGAAAAACTGTTTTTT.

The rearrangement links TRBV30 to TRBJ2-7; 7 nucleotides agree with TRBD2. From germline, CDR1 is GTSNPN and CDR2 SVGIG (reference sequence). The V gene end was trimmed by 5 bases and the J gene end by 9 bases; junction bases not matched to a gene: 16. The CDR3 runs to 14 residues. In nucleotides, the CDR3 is TGTGCCTGGGTCCCCCCTGGGGGGGTCTCGGGGCAGTACTTC. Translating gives CAWVPPGGVSGQYF.

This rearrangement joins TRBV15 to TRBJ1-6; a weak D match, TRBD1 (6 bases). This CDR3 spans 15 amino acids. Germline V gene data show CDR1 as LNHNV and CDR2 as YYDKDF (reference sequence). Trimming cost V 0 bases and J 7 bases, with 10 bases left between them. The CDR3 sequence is CATSRDPGGNSPLHF. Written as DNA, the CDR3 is TGTGCCACCAGCAGAGATCCCGGGGGCAATTCACCCCTCCACTTT.

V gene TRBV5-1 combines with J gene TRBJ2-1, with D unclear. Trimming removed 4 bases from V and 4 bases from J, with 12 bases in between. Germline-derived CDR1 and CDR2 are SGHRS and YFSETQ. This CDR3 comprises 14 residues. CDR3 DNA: TGCGCCAGCAGCCCAGTTGGACGGTACAATGAGCAGTTCTTC. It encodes CASSPVGRYNEQFF.

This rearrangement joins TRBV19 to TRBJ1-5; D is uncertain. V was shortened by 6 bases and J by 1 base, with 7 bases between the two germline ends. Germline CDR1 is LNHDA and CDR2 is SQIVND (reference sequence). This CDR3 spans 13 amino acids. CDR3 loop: CASSIASNQPQHF. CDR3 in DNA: TGTGCCAGTAGCATTGCCAGCAATCAGCCCCAGCATTTT. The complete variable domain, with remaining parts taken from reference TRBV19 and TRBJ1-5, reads DGGITQSPKYLFRKEGQNVTLSCEQNLNHDAMYWYRQDPGQGLRLIYYSQIVNDFQKGDIAEGYSVSREKKESFPLTVTSAQKNPTAFYLCASSIASNQPQHFGDGTRLSIL.

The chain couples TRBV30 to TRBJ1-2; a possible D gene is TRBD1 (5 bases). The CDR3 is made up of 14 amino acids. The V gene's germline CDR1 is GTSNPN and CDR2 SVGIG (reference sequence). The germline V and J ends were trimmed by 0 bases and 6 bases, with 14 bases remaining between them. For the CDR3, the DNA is TGTGCCTGGAGTGTACTGGGAAGACAGAATGGCTACACCTTC. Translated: CAWSVLGRQNGYTF.

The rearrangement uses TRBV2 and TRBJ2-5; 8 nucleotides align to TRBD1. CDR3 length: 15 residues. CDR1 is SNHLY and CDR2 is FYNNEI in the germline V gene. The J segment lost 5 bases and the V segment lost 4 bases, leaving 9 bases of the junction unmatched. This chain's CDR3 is CASSAVTGGMETQYF. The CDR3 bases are TGTGCCAGCAGTGCCGTAACAGGGGGTATGGAGACCCAGTACTTC.

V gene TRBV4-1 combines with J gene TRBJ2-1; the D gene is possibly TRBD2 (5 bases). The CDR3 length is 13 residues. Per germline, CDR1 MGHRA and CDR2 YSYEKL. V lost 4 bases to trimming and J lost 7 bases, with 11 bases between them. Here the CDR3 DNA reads TGCGCCAGCAGCCGCCAACTAGTTAATGAGCAGTTCTTC. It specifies CASSRQLVNEQFF.

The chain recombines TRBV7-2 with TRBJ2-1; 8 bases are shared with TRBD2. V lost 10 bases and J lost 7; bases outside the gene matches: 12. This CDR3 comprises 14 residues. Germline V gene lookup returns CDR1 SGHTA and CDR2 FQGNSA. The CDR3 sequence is CATRPAGGRNEQFF. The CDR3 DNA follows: TGTGCCACCCGCCCGGCGGGGGGACGGAATGAGCAGTTCTTC.

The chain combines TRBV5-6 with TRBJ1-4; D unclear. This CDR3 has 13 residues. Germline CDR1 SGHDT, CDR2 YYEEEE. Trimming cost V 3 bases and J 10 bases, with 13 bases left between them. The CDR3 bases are TGTGCCAGCAGCTATTCCACTATTGCAAAACTGTTTTTT. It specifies CASSYSTIAKLFF.